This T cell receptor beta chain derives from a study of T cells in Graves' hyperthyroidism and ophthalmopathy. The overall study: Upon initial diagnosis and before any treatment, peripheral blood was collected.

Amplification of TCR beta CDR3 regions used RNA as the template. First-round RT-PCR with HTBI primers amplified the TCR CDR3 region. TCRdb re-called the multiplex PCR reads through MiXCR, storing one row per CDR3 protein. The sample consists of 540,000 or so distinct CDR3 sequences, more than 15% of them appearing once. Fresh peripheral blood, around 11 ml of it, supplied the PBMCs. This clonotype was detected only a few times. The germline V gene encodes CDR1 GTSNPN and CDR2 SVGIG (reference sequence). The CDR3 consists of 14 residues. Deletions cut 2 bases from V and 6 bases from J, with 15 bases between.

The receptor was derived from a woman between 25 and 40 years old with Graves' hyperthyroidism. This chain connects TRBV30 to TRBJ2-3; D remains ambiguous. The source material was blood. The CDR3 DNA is TGTGCCTGGAGTCCTGATGGTCTAGTCGATACGCAGTATTTT. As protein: CAWSPDGLVDTQYF.